This note documents a single T cell receptor (beta chain) sequence. The data stem from a study of blood T cell repertoires in COVID-19. At the level of the study: The origin of the acute and convalescent COVID-19 samples was the United States, Italy and Spain.

In assigning cohorts, the study relied on participant-reported clinical history. Sequencing was performed with immunoSEQ multiplex PCR; in TCRdb, only in-frame clones are kept and a portion is missing. The sample carries about 170,000 clones, about 88% recorded once. This CDR3 has 15 amino acids. In germline, CDR1 is MGHRA, CDR2 YSYEKL. V shed 5 bases and J 1 base; nucleotides not matched to a gene: 6. The chain joins TRBV4-1 to TRBJ2-7; 9 bases map to TRBD2. The sequence was obtained from a woman aged 18-29 years who had recovered from COVID-19. The sequenced material came from PBMCs or T cells enriched from blood (not recorded which). CDR3 DNA: TGCGCCAGCAGCTTTGGACTAGCGAGGTCCTACGAGCAGTACTTC. Its translation: CASSFGLARSYEQYF.